The clone carrying this TCR beta chain was seen more than once but under ten times. The antigen is unknown. CDR3 length: 15 amino acids. Germline CDR1 SGHTA, CDR2 FQGNSA. V shed 5 bases, J shed 6 bases, and the junction held 4 bases outside the gene matches. The data originate from a study of T cells in Graves' hyperthyroidism and ophthalmopathy. Overall study results and limits: Before onset, ophthalmopathy was predicted by the model a median approximately 6.6 months earlier. Blood also held most thyroid clonotypes expanded beyond 0.001.

Reasons for excluding patients were uncontrolled infection, other autoimmune disease, pregnancy or lactation. RNA transcripts yielded amplified TCR beta CDR3 regions. TCR CDR3 underwent first-round RT-PCR with the HTBI primer set. TCRdb reanalysed the multiplex PCR reads using MiXCR and keeps one entry per CDR3 protein. The sample records about 660,000 distinct CDR3 sequences, over 40% being singletons. This chain joins TRBV7-2 and TRBJ2-3; 14 nucleotides agree with TRBD2. Sample: peripheral blood or thyroid tissue (not recorded which). This TCR was recovered from an adult man with Graves' disease, either hyperthyroidism or ophthalmopathy (not recorded which). This CDR3 reads CASSVGLAGEDTQYF. DNA of the CDR3: TGTGCCAGCAGCGTGGGACTAGCGGGAGAGGATACGCAGTATTTT.